This T cell receptor (beta chain) was recorded in a study of monozygotic twins with inflammatory bowel disease (dated by TCRdb to the late 2010s). Study-wide context: The full study comprised about 28 monozygotic twin pairs: nine German pairs (four IBD-concordant, five IBD-discordant) and 19 IBD-discordant Danish pairs. The search for disease-associated traits relied mainly on comparing IBD patients with their genetically identical healthy co-twins within discordant pairs. Each individual had, on average, about 151 000 unique TCRalpha sequences and 181 000 unique TCRbeta sequences available for analysis.

Points on this clonotype: What this receptor recognizes is not known.

The library was obtained by 5' RACE. Each TCR library was prepared from 3,000 to 4,500 ng of total RNA. For each sample, cDNA synthesis was carried out in eight separate reactions using SMARTScribe reverse transcriptase. Unique molecular identifiers containing a 6-nucleotide sample barcode were introduced through template switching during cDNA synthesis. TCRalpha and TCRbeta cDNA was amplified in two nested PCRs of approximately 16 and 10 cycles, and bead purification was carried out after each PCR. Before amplification, the cDNA was treated with uracil DNA-glycosylase and purified using the QIAquick PCR purification kit. In the second PCR, Illumina TruSeq-compatible adapters and sample-specific barcodes were added. Library quality and concentration were assessed using TapeStation and Qubit, and about 5 ng of each library was pooled. The pooled libraries were sequenced with 2 x 100 bp reads and custom sequencing primers on an Illumina HiSeq2500 single-index Rapid Run. The original pipeline was this. MiGEC version 1.2.6 was used for UMI-based consensus assembly to correct PCR and sequencing errors. MiXCR version 2.1.1 was used for V(D)J alignment, clonotype assembly and CDR3 extraction. Gene usage, clonotype sharing and MAIT/NKT TCR abundance were normalised by analysing the top 1000, 10 000 and 20 000 clonotypes per sample. Diversity was computed as the inverse Simpson index with the vegan R package after downsampling to 27 000 UMIs. Statistical testing used paired Mann-Whitney U tests on the discordant twin pairs and applied Benjamini-Hochberg correction for multiple testing. TCRdb reprocessed the raw reads; every CDR3 protein sequence is a single record, and DNA is not supplied. The V and J calls shown here were made by TCRdb, not taken from the authors' results. The sample table includes a few hundred thousand distinct CDR3 sequences. The biggest ten clones account for about 2.3% of the sample.

Beyond this particular receptor, the publication reports: Compared with healthy twins, IBD patients shared fewer clonotypes with other individuals, and the difference was most pronounced in patients with signs of disease activity. The analysis was unable to tell different T cell subtypes apart. Repertoire similarity did not differ between concordant and discordant twins, which could be due to limited statistical power. No single strong signal or clonotype linked to IBD turned up in the results, so the idea that one exists was not supported. A decrease in TCRbeta repertoire diversity, as measured by inverse Simpson index, was observed in IBD patients compared with their healthy co-twins. Differing immunosuppressive treatments among patients may have added background noise and inter-individual variability to the repertoires.

CDR3 length: 17 amino acids, cysteine to phenylalanine. No nucleotide data were recorded. From each donor, a roughly 2.3 ml peripheral blood sample was collected into PAXgene tubes and stored at -80 degrees C. Without T cell sorting, total RNA was isolated from whole blood using the PAXgene blood miRNA kit on an automated QIAcube. Peripheral blood from monozygotic twin pairs concordant or discordant for inflammatory bowel disease was subjected to deep TCRalpha and TCRbeta repertoire profiling with unique molecular barcoding. Smoking habits were recorded for all twin pairs, and each individual was classified as a current, former or never smoker.

This clonotype was sampled from a human donor with ulcerative colitis or Crohn's disease, or a healthy co-twin of an affected twin (not recorded which). Sequenced: blood. The sequence is built from TRBV12-3 or TRBV12-4 and TRBJ2-7; TCRdb names TRBD2, which stays unverified in the absence of DNA. CDR3 sequence: CASSRRFVAGAPYEQYF.